The text below deals with one TCR beta chain. There are a few counts of this clonotype. Its antigen is still unknown. No much larger clonotype is one base removed from it; base qualities were not supplied. For this chain, trimming is 1 base at the V end and 5 bases at the J end, and the number of junction bases without a gene match is 5. In the germline V gene, CDR1 corresponds to MGHRA and CDR2 to YSYEKL. Measured from the cysteine to the phenylalanine, the CDR3 is 15 residues long. The CDR3 DNA has 45 bases and is translated from base 1. This entry comes from a study of response to subunit inactivated influenza vaccine (dated by TCRdb to between 2017 and 2018). About the study as a whole: Deep quantitative profiling of the T cell receptor repertoire was used in the study to follow responses to a trivalent subunit inactivated influenza vaccine. What the work shows at the level of the full study, not this receptor alone: According to the authors, only a limited number of new T cells may be recruited by each seasonal influenza vaccination.

Library construction relied on RT-PCR. The sample was run on an Illumina HiSeq 2500. TCRdb trimmed public reads at Q25 via fastp, called clones via MiXCR and kept in-frame beta chains. Rows with one shared CDR3 protein collapse into an entry with the most common genes and DNA. The sample table holds about 160,000 distinct CDR3 sequences, of which under 13% were seen once. The ten largest clonotypes hold roughly 12% of the sample. The time point label, read with the paper, signifies: 45 days after influenza vaccine administration. Material: non-naive T cells sorted from PBMCs, obtained about 40 days after vaccination. Interpreted using the paper, the cell subset or site label stands for: memory T cell fraction. This sequence was found in a man aged 50-60 years who received an inactivated influenza vaccine. Donor details come from another sample of the same person, matched by shared clones. The rearranged segments are TRBV4-1 and TRBJ2-3; 8 bases in between match TRBD1. The nucleotides are TGCGCCAGCAGCCAAGTAGGACAGGGTGAAGATACGCAGTATTTT. It specifies CASSQVGQGEDTQYF.